A selection of T cell receptor beta chains follows, all from one sample in a study of shared clonotypes between healthy human individuals. The data were produced by immunoSEQ multiplex PCR, yet TCRdb's version contains in-frame clones alone and is incomplete. The table has millions of clones, approximately 94% seen once. The sequenced material came from naive CD8+ T cells sorted from blood. The receptors come from a man aged 18 to 35 in good health. Each CDR3 is given with its conserved first and last residue. The D gene is left open where the match is weak. Clone size is given for some rows only: seen once, a few or many times, or a class if the clone is expanded.

TRBJ2-2	TRBD1	.	TRBV19	CASSIIGQGNTGELFF	TGTGCCAGTAGTATTATTGGACAGGGGAACACCGGGGAGCTGTTTTTT
TRBJ1-5	.	.	TRBV19	CASSIQTGSNQPQHF	TGTGCCAGTAGTATTCAAACAGGGAGCAATCAGCCCCAGCATTTT
TRBJ2-5	TRBD2	.	TRBV2	CASQRGRGQETQYF	TGTGCCAGCCAGCGGGGGAGGGGGCAAGAGACCCAGTACTTC
TRBJ1-1	.	.	TRBV9	CASSVGGTTEAFF	TGTGCCAGCAGCGTTGGGGGAACCACTGAAGCTTTCTTT
TRBJ2-7	.	.	TRBV6-1	CASSETGSSYEQYF	TGTGCCAGCAGTGAAACCGGTAGCTCCTACGAGCAGTACTTC
TRBJ2-7	.	.	TRBV5-6	CASSLREKHPYEQYF	TGTGCCAGCAGCCTAAGGGAAAAGCATCCCTACGAGCAGTACTTC
TRBJ2-3	.	.	TRBV4-3	CASSQGPHGGTDTQYF	TGCGCCAGCAGCCAAGGTCCGCACGGAGGCACAGATACGCAGTATTTT
TRBJ2-5	TRBD2	.	TRBV7-9	CASSYGEGETQYF	TGTGCCAGCAGCTATGGGGAGGGGGAGACCCAGTACTTC
TRBJ2-3	TRBD1	once	TRBV7-9	CASSLGQGAIDTQYF	TGTGCCAGCAGCTTAGGGCAGGGGGCAATAGATACGCAGTATTTT
TRBJ2-3	TRBD2	.	TRBV7-2	CASSNSGSPADTQYF	TGTGCCAGCAGTAATAGCGGGAGTCCCGCAGATACGCAGTATTTT
TRBJ2-1	.	few	TRBV27	CASRGESSYNEQFF	TGTGCCAGCAGGGGTGAGAGCTCCTACAATGAGCAGTTCTTC
TRBJ2-7	.	.	TRBV5-4	CASSPGGNPYEQYF	TGTGCCAGCAGCCCAGGGGGGAATCCCTACGAGCAGTACTTC
TRBJ2-3	.	.	TRBV4-1	CASGTDTQYF	TGCGCCAGCGGCACAGATACGCAGTATTTT
TRBJ2-6	.	.	TRBV27	CASSLVATLTGANVLTF	TGTGCCAGCAGTTTAGTTGCAACTCTTACCGGGGCCAACGTCCTGACTTTC
TRBJ2-6	.	.	TRBV10-2	CASSDPTRSGANVLTF	TGCGCCAGCAGTGACCCGACACGCTCTGGGGCCAACGTCCTGACTTTC
TRBJ2-7	TRBD2	.	TRBV11-2	CASSLEAGGNLDEQYF	TGTGCCAGCAGCTTAGAAGCGGGAGGGAATCTCGACGAGCAGTACTTC
TRBJ2-3	TRBD1	.	TRBV5-1	CASSSQGQGAYDTQYF	TGCGCCAGCAGCTCTCAAGGACAGGGGGCATATGATACGCAGTATTTT
TRBJ1-1	.	.	TRBV2	CASSDEVNTEAFF	TGTGCCAGCAGTGATGAAGTGAACACTGAAGCTTTCTTT
TRBJ2-2	.	.	TRBV11-3	CASSSTAANTGELFF	TGTGCCAGCAGCTCAACAGCAGCGAACACCGGGGAGCTGTTTTTT
TRBJ2-2	.	.	TRBV30	CAGYTGELFF	TGTGCCGGATACACCGGGGAGCTGTTTTTT
TRBJ2-1	.	.	TRBV4-1	CASSQASHGGSYNEQFF	TGCGCCAGCAGCCAAGCCTCCCATGGAGGTAGCTACAATGAGCAGTTCTTC
TRBJ2-7	.	.	TRBV5-5	CASSPGGLGEQYF	TGTGCCAGCAGCCCAGGGGGGCTAGGCGAGCAGTACTTC
TRBJ2-7	TRBD2	.	TRBV7-9	CASSETSSYEQYF	TGTGCCAGCAGCGAGACTAGCAGCTACGAGCAGTACTTC
TRBJ1-4	.	once	TRBV7-9	CASSPALGGVGEKLFF	TGTGCCAGCAGCCCAGCCCTAGGAGGGGTCGGTGAAAAACTGTTTTTT
TRBJ1-3	TRBD1	.	TRBV11-2	CASSSDREGGNTIYF	TGTGCCAGCAGCTCGGACAGGGAGGGTGGAAACACCATATATTTT
TRBJ2-1	TRBD2	.	TRBV13	CASSLGVGGPNEQFF	TGTGCCAGCAGCTTAGGGGTGGGAGGGCCAAATGAGCAGTTCTTC
TRBJ1-4	TRBD1	.	TRBV6-5	CASSRDSWNEKLFF	TGTGCCAGCAGTCGGGACAGCTGGAATGAAAAACTGTTTTTT
TRBJ2-3	TRBD1	.	TRBV27	CASSFLARDRGADTQYF	TGTGCCAGCAGTTTTTTAGCCCGGGACAGGGGTGCAGATACGCAGTATTTT
TRBJ2-2	TRBD1	.	TRBV6-5	CASTLDRGNTGELFF	TGTGCCAGCACTCTAGACAGGGGGAACACCGGGGAGCTGTTTTTT
TRBJ1-4	.	.	TRBV27	CASSDWGPNEKLFF	TGTGCCAGCAGTGATTGGGGACCTAATGAAAAACTGTTTTTT
TRBJ2-7	.	.	TRBV6-1	CASSEAGVASSYEQYF	TGTGCCAGCAGTGAAGCGGGGGTAGCCTCCTCCTACGAGCAGTACTTC
TRBJ1-5	.	.	TRBV11-2	CASTPEEFSNQPQHF	TGTGCCAGCACCCCAGAGGAGTTTAGCAATCAGCCCCAGCATTTT